The rows below give T cell receptor beta chains drawn from one sample of a study of blood T cell repertoires in COVID-19. Only in-frame clones appear in the TCRdb table, and some are missing; sequencing was by immunoSEQ multiplex PCR. The sample shows about 310,000 clones, more than 70% of them seen only once. Source material: peripheral blood. The receptors come from a woman aged 45-59 years who had recovered from COVID-19. CDR3s include the opening cysteine and the closing phenylalanine or tryptophan. The D gene is left open where the match is weak. Expanded clones are given a class, and other clones once, few, many or no size at all.

d_gene,v_gene,len,abundance,j_gene,CDR3nt,CDR3aa
TRBD1,TRBV12-3/TRBV12-4,13,NA,TRBJ2-7,TGTGCCAGCAGCCGGACAGGGGTGGACGAGCAGTACTTC,CASSRTGVDEQYF
NA,TRBV9,13,NA,TRBJ2-5,TGTGCCAGCAGCGTAGCTCTCGAGGAGACCCAGTACTTC,CASSVALEETQYF
TRBD2,TRBV3-1/TRBV3-2,15,once,TRBJ2-7,TGTGCCAGCAGCCAAGTATTCGCGGGACTAGACGAGCAGTACTTC,CASSQVFAGLDEQYF
TRBD1,TRBV6-5,14,NA,TRBJ1-2,TGTGCCAGCAGACAGGACAGGGGGAACTATGGCTACACCTTC,CASRQDRGNYGYTF
TRBD1,TRBV10-3,13,NA,TRBJ2-1,TGTGCCACCACAGGGGGTAAGGGGAATGAGCAGTTCTTC,CATTGGKGNEQFF
TRBD2,TRBV6-2/TRBV6-3,15,NA,TRBJ2-3,TGTGCCAGCAGTATAGCGGGGGGGGATGCAGATACGCAGTATTTT,CASSIAGGDADTQYF
TRBD1,TRBV7-9,12,NA,TRBJ1-4,TGTGCCAGCGGACAGGGGGAGGAAAAACTGTTTTTT,CASGQGEEKLFF
NA,TRBV9,16,once,TRBJ2-2,TGTGCCAGCAGCGTAGGGGTCGGGACGAACACCGGGGAGCTGTTTTTT,CASSVGVGTNTGELFF
NA,TRBV28,11,NA,TRBJ1-3,TGTGCCAGCAGTTTTAGAAACACCATATATTTT,CASSFRNTIYF
NA,TRBV6-6,13,NA,TRBJ1-1,TGTGCCAGCAGCCCCTCCCAGGGCCCTGAAGCTTTCTTT,CASSPSQGPEAFF
NA,TRBV28,14,NA,TRBJ1-2,TGTGCCAGCAGTTTACTACAGTTTACCTATGGCTACACCTTC,CASSLLQFTYGYTF
TRBD1,TRBV7-8,14,once,TRBJ1-2,TGTGCCAGCAGCTTACGGGACAGCTACTATGGCTACACCTTC,CASSLRDSYYGYTF
NA,TRBV7-9,14,NA,TRBJ1-2,TGTGCCAGCAGCTTAGGGGGCAGATCATATGGCTACACCTTC,CASSLGGRSYGYTF
TRBD1,TRBV15,16,NA,TRBJ2-5,TGTGCCACCAGCAAGTCTCCACAGGGGGCCGGGGAGACCCAGTACTTC,CATSKSPQGAGETQYF
TRBD1,TRBV29-1,13,NA,TRBJ1-2,TGCAGCATCGGGACAGGGGGCGGCTATGGCTACACCTTC,CSIGTGGGYGYTF
TRBD1,TRBV11-1,11,NA,TRBJ2-7,TGTGCCAGCAGGACAGGGGACGAGCAGTACTTC,CASRTGDEQYF
NA,TRBV27,14,NA,TRBJ1-2,TGTGCCAGCAGTTTATACTCCGGGTTAGAGGGCTACACCTTC,CASSLYSGLEGYTF
NA,TRBV5-1,13,NA,TRBJ1-1,TGCGCCAGCAGCAGAACAGCAAACACTGAAGCTTTCTTT,CASSRTANTEAFF